This is a list of T cell receptor beta chains from one sample in a study of OX40 agonist ivuxolimab in advanced cancers. Sequenced by immunoSEQ multiplex PCR; TCRdb stores in-frame clones only, minus some. The table includes about 71,000 clones, around 94% detected once. This specimen was CD4+ or CD8+ T cells sorted from blood, taken in a trial of the OX40 agonist ivuxolimab. These receptors all come from an adult with an advanced solid tumor such as melanoma, head and neck, liver or kidney cancer. Both conserved end residues are part of each CDR3.

V: TRBV10-1
CDR3: CASSLNMGQPQHF

V: TRBV29-1
CDR3: CSVVKSGDNTGELFF

V: TRBV19
CDR3: CASRGKVDRYEQYF

V: TRBV5-5
CDR3: CASSSYGQTLQETQYF

V: TRBV4-1
CDR3: CASSQEGLGETNEKLFF

V: TRBV12-5
CDR3: CASGFIVRGREDTEAFF

V: TRBV15
CDR3: CATSPDREDEKLFF

V: TRBV7-2
CDR3: CASSFRGLVSLDGYTF

V: TRBV5-4
CDR3: CASSSGTTYYEQYF

V: TRBV2
CDR3: CASGHPPGTEQEGYTF

V: TRBV10-3
CDR3: CAISDGDRNQPQHF

V: TRBV7-8
CDR3: CASSLFGRVGETQYF

V: TRBV7-8
CDR3: CASSPGAGAVAQHF

V: TRBV4-3
CDR3: CASSQEQRKFYEQYF

V: TRBV18
CDR3: CASSPNHVGGDTDTQYF

V: TRBV25-1
CDR3: CASSGGGPGWTDTQYF

V: TRBV5-4
CDR3: CASSFRKPYGYTF

V: TRBV9
CDR3: CASSGFQTGRVDYGYTF

V: TRBV19
CDR3: CASSIGHSSYNEQFF

V: TRBV7-2
CDR3: CASSEAGSGEQYF

V: TRBV19
CDR3: CASSIGGLGLYEQYF

V: TRBV5-1
CDR3: CASSSRGLAGIYNEQFF

V: TRBV5-1
CDR3: CAGAPAGGPTDTQYF

V: TRBV4-1
CDR3: CASSQVGQGVEEQFF

V: TRBV23-1
CDR3: CASSQPPGPNTEAFF

V: TRBV9
CDR3: CASSPLSSGNEQFF

V: TRBV6-5
CDR3: CASSYSTRDEQFF

V: TRBV7-6
CDR3: CASSLLGFGNTEAFF

V: TRBV11-1
CDR3: CASSPHMGQGAYEQYF

V: TRBV10-3
CDR3: CAISEGTINQPQHF

V: TRBV5-4
CDR3: CASSPGTGEETQYF

V: TRBV6-1
CDR3: CASSEVDLAKNIQYF

V: TRBV7-6
CDR3: CASSSTVRTSGEYEQYF

V: TRBV27
CDR3: CASSLGPRDRAYSNQPQHF

V: TRBV19
CDR3: CASSISPLAAYEQYF

V: TRBV9
CDR3: CASSVDPRTGPSYGYTF

V: TRBV30
CDR3: CALGRGEGRATDTQYF

V: TRBV2
CDR3: CASSVGESSYNEQFF

V: TRBV5-1
CDR3: CASSLQPPDTGYEQYF

V: TRBV9
CDR3: CASSVGIQGENTEAFF

V: TRBV27
CDR3: CASSLGTGGGYTEAFF

V: TRBV10-1
CDR3: CASSGCRSPSNQPQHF

V: TRBV19
CDR3: CAAGPEALKLFF

V: TRBV5-4
CDR3: CASSPTQRLYEQYF

V: TRBV27
CDR3: CASSLSGLSGANVLTF

V: TRBV27
CDR3: CASSPLTGGVDTEAFF

V: TRBV9
CDR3: CASSPTGSSTYEQYF

V: TRBV19
CDR3: CASRWAGELFF

V: TRBV28
CDR3: CASSHSGGPFSTDTQYF

V: TRBV5-4
CDR3: CASSPRGGGEYNEQFF

V: TRBV10-3
CDR3: CAIISGTEAFF

V: TRBV10-3
CDR3: CAISGVNTEAFF

V: TRBV4-1
CDR3: CASSQAGESYNEQFF

V: TRBV5-6
CDR3: CASSLYNSYEQYF

V: TRBV29-1
CDR3: CSVEPPSRVRQPKETQYF

V: TRBV2
CDR3: CASSQGHGRFHEQYF

V: TRBV27
CDR3: CASSPNDRGREETQYF

V: TRBV7-9
CDR3: CASSFGQGYAYEQYF

V: TRBV5-1
CDR3: CASSLQDRENTEAFF

V: TRBV19
CDR3: CASSSAGAYGYTF